The 26 T cell receptor beta chains presented below share a single source sample, sequenced in a study of cytomegalovirus exposure and HLA in healthy donors. The study ran its PCR with 60 Vbeta and 13 Jbeta primers. Repertoires were generated with immunoSEQ multiplex PCR, while TCRdb's copy carries only in-frame clones and drops some. The repertoire holds about 180,000 clones, with over 75% as singletons. The sequenced material came from PBMCs. The receptors were sampled from a woman between 45 and 60 years old in good health and CMV-seronegative.

The chain has TRBV7-8 and TRBJ1-1; D remains unclear. CDR1 and CDR2 from the germline V gene are SGHVS and FQNEAQ. V lost 4 bases to trimming and J lost 5 bases, with 8 bases between them. This CDR3 has 12 residues. The CDR3 DNA reads as TGTGCCAGCAGCTCCTTCGTAACTGAAGCTTTCTTT. Protein sequence: CASSSFVTEAFF.

The chain uses TRBV5-8 and TRBJ1-2; perhaps TRBD1 as D (5 bases). V was shortened by 4 bases and J by 3 bases, with 16 bases between the two germline ends. Germline CDR1 is SGHTS and CDR2 is YDEGEE. CDR3 length: 15 amino acids. The CDR3, as DNA: TGTGCCAGCAGCCTAGTTATAGGGGTTGACTATGGCTACACCTTC. This sequence encodes CASSLVIGVDYGYTF. Supplemented by reference TRBV5-8 and TRBJ1-2, the full variable domain reads EAGVTQSPTHLIKTRGQQATLRCSPISGHTSVYWYQQALGLGLQFLLWYDEGEERNRGNFPPRFSGRQFPNYSSELNVNALELEDSALYLCASSLVIGVDYGYTFGSGTRLTVV.

The CDR3 sequence is CASSRTVTYNEQFF. Written as DNA, the CDR3 is TGTGCCAGTAGTAGGACAGTCACTTACAATGAGCAGTTCTTC. V usage is TRBV19 and J usage is TRBJ2-1; D may be TRBD1 (6 bases). Trimming removed 4 bases at V and 4 bases at J, with 11 bases between. This CDR3 is 14 amino acids long. Germline loops: CDR1 LNHDA, CDR2 SQIVND (reference sequence).

This chain connects TRBV7-9 to TRBJ2-7; TRBD2 aligns across 7 bases. CDR3 length: 14 amino acids. J was trimmed by 5 bases and V by 8 bases; bases with no gene match: 12. CDR1 is SEHNR and CDR2 is FQNEAQ in the germline V gene (reference sequence). The CDR3 reads CASSGGAGRNEQYF. The CDR3 nucleotides are TGTGCCAGCTCGGGGGGAGCGGGAAGGAACGAGCAGTACTTC. The whole variable domain, remainder taken from reference TRBV7-9 and TRBJ2-7, is DTGVSQNPRHKITKRGQNVTFRCDPISEHNRLYWYRQTLGQGPEFLTYFQNEAQLEKSRLLSDRFSAERPKGSFSTLEIQRTEQGDSAMYLCASSGGAGRNEQYFGPGTRLTVT.

V usage is TRBV19 and J usage is TRBJ2-1; 10 positions agree with TRBD1. The length of the CDR3 is 14 residues. J lost 8 bases, V lost 5 bases, and 6 bases had no gene match. Germline CDR1 reads LNHDA; CDR2 reads SQIVND (reference sequence). The CDR3 sequence: CASSPGQGMDEQFF. The CDR3 nucleotides are TGTGCCAGTAGTCCGGGACAGGGGATGGATGAGCAGTTCTTC. The full variable domain, with the rest looked up from reference TRBV19 and TRBJ2-1, is DGGITQSPKYLFRKEGQNVTLSCEQNLNHDAMYWYRQDPGQGLRLIYYSQIVNDFQKGDIAEGYSVSREKKESFPLTVTSAQKNPTAFYLCASSPGQGMDEQFFGPGTRLTVL.

CDR3 residues: CATSRDLGTDYEQYF. In DNA form, the CDR3 reads TGTGCCACCAGCAGAGATCTAGGGACAGACTACGAGCAGTACTTC. This chain links TRBV15 with TRBJ2-7; TRBD1 matches 7 bases. The germline V gene has CDR1 LNHNV and CDR2 YYDKDF (reference sequence). This CDR3 spans 15 amino acids. The ends lost 0 bases at V and 3 bases at J; junction bases unmatched: 5. The full variable domain, its missing parts supplied by reference TRBV15 and TRBJ2-7, is DAMVIQNPRYQVTQFGKPVTLSCSQTLNHNVMYWYQQKSSQAPKLLFHYYDKDFNNEADTPDNFQSRRPNTSFCFLDIRSPGLGDTAMYLCATSRDLGTDYEQYFGPGTRLTVT.

The chain uses TRBV5-4 and TRBJ2-3, with TRBD2 as a possible D gene (7 bases). Per germline, CDR1 SGHNT and CDR2 YYREEE (reference sequence). V lost 0 bases, J lost 0 bases, and 14 bases lay in between. The CDR3 runs 17 residues. This CDR3 reads CASSLGERGGSTDTQYF. CDR3 nucleotide sequence: TGTGCCAGCAGCTTGGGGGAGAGGGGGGGGAGCACAGATACGCAGTATTTT. Full variable domain (missing parts from reference TRBV5-4 and TRBJ2-3): ETGVTQSPTHLIKTRGQQVTLRCSSQSGHNTVSWYQQALGQGPQFIFQYYREEENGRGNFPPRFSGLQFPNYSSELNVNALELDDSALYLCASSLGERGGSTDTQYFGPGTRLTVL.

This clone was seen a handful of times. The rearrangement uses TRBV9 and TRBJ1-1, with D possibly TRBD1 on 6 matching bases. Germline V gives CDR1 SGDLS, CDR2 YYNGEE. CDR3 length: 13 residues. The germline V and J ends were trimmed by 3 bases and 6 bases, with 12 bases remaining between them. The CDR3 nucleotides read TGTGCCAGCAGCGCTACAGGGTTCGCTGAAGCTTTCTTT. Amino acid sequence: CASSATGFAEAFF.

The rearrangement uses TRBV10-3 and TRBJ2-3; D is perhaps TRBD2 (6 bases). Between the trimmed V and J ends, which lost 6 bases and 0 bases, there was a span of 19 bases. Germline V gene sequence: CDR1 ENHRY, CDR2 SYGVKD. This CDR3 is 17 amino acids long. This CDR3 reads CAISAQQLASSTDTQYF. In nucleotides, the CDR3 is TGTGCCATCAGCGCACAACAACTAGCTTCAAGCACAGATACGCAGTATTTT.

The sample holds one count of this clone. The V and J genes are TRBV6-5 and TRBJ1-5; TRBD1 is a possible D gene (5 bases). V gave up 6 bases and J gave up 5 bases, with 11 bases separating them. There are 13 residues in the CDR3. The V gene's germline CDR1 is MNHEY and CDR2 SVGAGI. The chain's CDR3 is CASRPQGHQPQHF. CDR3 DNA sequence: TGTGCCAGCAGGCCCCAGGGTCATCAGCCCCAGCATTTT.

The rearrangement joins TRBV19 to TRBJ2-1, with a possible D match to TRBD2 (6 bases). CDR3 length equals 15 residues. CDR1 and CDR2 from the germline V gene are LNHDA and SQIVND (reference sequence). With 5 bases removed from V and 1 base from J, the gap between germline ends came to 12 bases. For the CDR3, the DNA is TGTGCCAGTAGTTGGGCTAGCGAGTCCTACAATGAGCAGTTCTTC. Translated, it gives CASSWASESYNEQFF.

The chain uses TRBV6-1 and TRBJ2-1; the D gene is possibly TRBD2 (6 bases). V gave up 0 bases and J gave up 2 bases, with 11 bases separating them. Germline V CDR1 and CDR2: MNHNS, SASEGT. The CDR3 has 16 amino acids. The CDR3 region has the DNA TGTGCCAGCAGTGAAGCGCTCGGGGGAGCCTACAATGAGCAGTTCTTC. This encodes CASSEALGGAYNEQFF.

The chain has TRBV19 and TRBJ1-2; no firm D call. The germline V gene has CDR1 LNHDA and CDR2 SQIVND (reference sequence). The CDR3 covers 13 residues. Trimming shortened V by 4 bases and J by 7 bases, and 13 bases separated the two germline ends. Here the CDR3 reads CASSTPRFGGYTF. CDR3 in DNA: TGTGCCAGTAGTACCCCTCGCTTCGGTGGCTACACCTTC.

V and J are TRBV21-1 and TRBJ2-1; the D call of TRBD2 is as the table states it, not checked on the DNA. TRBV21-1 corresponds to a pseudogene. The CDR3 loop spans 19 amino acids. Here the CDR3 DNA reads TGTGCCAGCAGCAAAGTGAGGGGACTAGCGGGAGGTGGGGGGAATGAGCAGTTCTTC. Encoded protein: CASSKVRGLAGGGGNEQFF.

V usage is TRBV7-2 and J usage is TRBJ2-3, with 8 bases identical to TRBD2. The CDR3 covers 16 residues. J gave up 5 bases and V 4 bases, and 11 bases lay outside the gene matches. Per the germline V gene, CDR1 is SGHTA and CDR2 is FQGNSA. CDR3 nucleotide sequence: TGTGCCAGCAGCTGGACCGGTAGCGGGGTTGGAGATACGCAGTATTTT. Translating it yields CASSWTGSGVGDTQYF.

There are a few counts of this clone. The V call is TRBV15, the J call TRBJ2-1; possible D gene TRBD2, 6 bases. CDR3 size: 16 residues. V was clipped by 3 bases and J by 4 bases, with 16 bases between them. Germline CDR1 LNHNV, CDR2 YYDKDF (reference sequence). CDR3: CATSRGRQGGYNEQFF. DNA for the CDR3: TGTGCCACCAGCAGGGGGCGGCAGGGAGGATACAATGAGCAGTTCTTC.

J is TRBJ2-5 and V is TRBV13; 7 bases are shared with TRBD1. Trimming took 3 bases from V and 9 from J; bases not matched to a gene: 10. The CDR3 loop spans 14 amino acids. Germline V CDR1 and CDR2: PRHDT, FYEKMQ (reference sequence). CDR3 amino acids: CASSFTGAVPAQYF. CDR3 DNA sequence: TGTGCCAGCAGCTTCACAGGGGCCGTCCCGGCCCAGTACTTC.

CDR3 residues: CASSLHSGAIPGELFF. For the CDR3, the DNA is TGTGCCAGCAGCCTACATAGCGGGGCGATTCCCGGGGAGCTGTTTTTT. The J gene is TRBJ2-2, the V gene TRBV7-2; 8 bases map to TRBD2. V shed 5 bases and J 6 bases; nucleotides not matched to a gene: 11. Germline V gene sequence: CDR1 SGHTA, CDR2 FQGNSA. CDR3 length: 16 amino acids.

CDR3 coding DNA: TGTGCCAGCAGCCCCACCAGGGTACGGGAGCAGTACTTC. Translating it yields CASSPTRVREQYF. The chain recombines TRBV6-5 with TRBJ2-5, with D perhaps matching TRBD2 (6 bases). Trimming took 6 bases from V and 11 from J, leaving 19 bases between them. The CDR3 spans 13 residues. The germline gives CDR1 MNHEY, CDR2 SVGAGI.

The J gene is TRBJ1-5, the V gene TRBV5-6; D uncertain. Germline assignment: CDR1 SGHDT and CDR2 YYEEEE. V was pared by 3 bases and J by 4 bases, with 14 bases between. CDR3 length: 15 residues. This chain's CDR3 is CASSSAWRENQPQHF. As DNA, the CDR3 is TGTGCCAGCAGCTCCGCCTGGAGGGAAAATCAGCCCCAGCATTTT.

The chain couples TRBV18 to TRBJ2-7; 7 positions match TRBD1. The CDR3 covers 15 residues. Germline-derived CDR1 and CDR2 are KGHSH and LQKENI. V gave up 3 bases and J gave up 0 bases; unmatched junction bases: 5. The CDR3 is CASSPSTGPSYEQYF. CDR3 nucleotides: TGTGCCAGCTCACCGTCGACAGGGCCCTCCTACGAGCAGTACTTC.

This chain connects TRBV7-2 to TRBJ1-1, with D unresolved. Trimming removed 5 bases from V and 6 bases from J, with 16 bases in between. The CDR3 is 14 amino acids. Germline CDR1 SGHTA, CDR2 FQGNSA. The DNA for the CDR3 is TGTGCCAGCAGCGAGTGGGCTGGAACGCCTGAAGCTTTCTTT. It yields the protein CASSEWAGTPEAFF. Supplemented by reference TRBV7-2 and TRBJ1-1, the full variable domain reads GAGVSQSPSNKVTEKGKDVELRCDPISGHTALYWYRQSLGQGLEFLIYFQGNSAPDKSGLPSDRFSAERTGGSVSTLTIQRTQQEDSAVYLCASSEWAGTPEAFFGQGTRLTVV.

The V call is TRBV28, the J call TRBJ2-3, with 9 bases aligning to TRBD1. This CDR3 is built from 15 residues. The ends lost 6 bases at V and 3 bases at J; junction bases unmatched: 7. CDR1 and CDR2 (germline): MDHEN, SYDVKM. This CDR3 is CASSQTGGRTDTQYF. The CDR3 DNA sequence: TGTGCCAGCAGCCAAACAGGGGGCCGGACAGATACGCAGTATTTT.

CDR3 sequence reads: CASRTGENGYTF. The CDR3 DNA is TGCGCCAGCAGGACAGGGGAAAATGGCTACACCTTC. The chain carries TRBV5-1 and TRBJ1-2, with 8 bases lining up with TRBD1. In germline, CDR1 is SGHRS, CDR2 YFSETQ. The CDR3 is 12 residues long. V gave up 5 bases and J gave up 6 bases; unmatched junction bases: 3.

The CDR3 sequence: CARDRRLRVDGELFF. The CDR3 bases are TGTGCTAGGGACAGGCGGCTTAGGGTGGACGGGGAGCTGTTTTTT. V is TRBV28 and J is TRBJ2-2; 8 nucleotides line up with TRBD1. The CDR3 runs 15 residues. From germline, CDR1 is MDHEN and CDR2 SYDVKM. Filled out from reference TRBV28 and TRBJ2-2, the complete variable domain reads DVKVTQSSRYLVKRTGEKVFLECVQDMDHENMFWYRQDPGLGLRLIYFSYDVKMKEKGDIPEGYSVSREKKERFSLILESASTNQTSMYLCARDRRLRVDGELFFGEGSRLTVL.

The J gene is TRBJ2-3, the V gene TRBV5-1; the match to TRBD2 covers 10 bases. The CDR3 is 15 amino acids. The V segment lost 2 bases and the J segment 4 bases; nucleotides outside the gene matches: 4. The germline CDR1 and CDR2 sequences are SGHRS and YFSETQ. The CDR3 nucleotides read TGCGCCAGCAGCTTTGGACTAGCGGTGGCAGATACGCAGTATTTT. Protein sequence: CASSFGLAVADTQYF.